The clone carrying this T cell receptor beta chain was counted many times. This CDR3 contains 17 residues. V was pared by 1 base and J by 0 bases, with 8 bases of the junction left unmatched. Germline V lookup: CDR1 MGHRA, CDR2 YSYEKL. Amplified TCR beta CDR3 regions were obtained using RNA transcripts as template. The first round was an RT-PCR with HTBI primers, and the second round was a multiplex PCR. From the multiplex PCR reads, TCRdb called clonotypes with MiXCR, one entry per CDR3 protein. The table shows about 380,000 distinct CDR3 sequences, with just over 15% occurring only once. The data derive from a study of Graves' ophthalmopathy and Graves' hyperthyroidism. Study-level background: Prior to any treatment, peripheral blood was collected at the time of initial diagnosis.

Eligible hyperthyroidism cases comprised new diagnoses of under 2 months' duration in individuals aged 18 to 65. Orbital computed tomography and thyroid ultrasound, along with TRAb, serum thyroxine and clinical symptoms, underpinned diagnosis. Specimen: peripheral blood. This chain connects TRBV4-1 to TRBJ1-1; 7 bases map to TRBD1. The clonotype originates from a woman in her late teens or twenties with stable Graves' hyperthyroidism. The CDR3 DNA reads as TGCGCCAGCAGCCAAGGAAAGACAGGGCCCCTGAACACTGAAGCTTTCTTT. The encoded protein is CASSQGKTGPLNTEAFF.